This TCR beta chain was profiled in a study of regulatory T cells in long-lasting Graves disease (dated by TCRdb to 2020 to 2022). A note on the overall study: Patients with newly diagnosed Graves' disease had been on antithyroid drugs for under 3 months. This study used TCR sequencing and RNA sequencing of peripheral blood to compare persistent Graves' disease patients against newly diagnosed Graves' disease patients. The study took place in China and was registered as a clinical trial. A total of about 35 samples underwent TCR sequencing, from 13 patients with persistent Graves' disease and roughly 20 patients with newly diagnosed Graves' disease. Broad study findings and their caveats: Persistent patients shared more public clonotypes among themselves (2,741) than newly diagnosed patients did (roughly 920). The study examined only peripheral blood because the primary lesion, thyroid tissue, could not be accessed. The small sample size was acknowledged by the authors as a limitation that may reduce accuracy. Preferential use of TRBV28, TRBJ1-2 and TRBJ2-5 was observed in persistent disease, whereas TRBV20-1 and TRBJ2-1 were favored in newly diagnosed disease. Persistent Graves' disease patients showed lower TCR Shannon entropy and fewer highly expanded clones than newly diagnosed patients, suggesting clonal expansion. Sequencing and analysis were restricted to the TCR beta chain.

The protocol used for the library was multiplex PCR. This sample was sequenced with an Illumina HiSeq 4000. To build TCR beta libraries, CDR3 regions were amplified by Arm-PCR using iRepertoire HTBI primers. Before sequencing, the PCR products underwent gel purification. In the authors' own workflow: Gene usage analysis of CDR3 amino acid clonotypes used the approximately 56 TRBV and 12 to 15 TRBJ segments found across samples. Filtered high-quality paired reads were merged into contigs using COPE and FqMerger. BLAST was used to align contigs to the IMGT TRBV, TRBD and TRBJ reference genes, and CDR3 was defined following IMGT. Any clonotype with a frequency above 0.1% was classified as a highly expanded clone. Shannon entropy served as the measure of repertoire diversity, while the Gini coefficient captured V-J evenness. A clonotype found in more than one individual was treated as public. Using fastp trimming at Q25 and MiXCR clonotype assembly, TCRdb reanalyzed the public sequencing data and kept in-frame beta chains. One record per CDR3 amino acid sequence lists the most common genes and DNA. In this record, the V and J calls reflect TCRdb's handling and not the investigators' own analysis. The sample has approximately 540,000 distinct CDR3 sequences on record, 12% of them singletons. The top ten hold approximately 9.6% of the sample.

Ends trimmed: V by 1 base, J by 3 bases; bases unmatched to a gene: 3. CDR1 and CDR2 were assigned from the germline V gene as SGHTA and FQGNSA. The CDR3 goes from the cysteine to the phenylalanine over 14 residues. The kept DNA is CDR3 alone, 42 bases in frame from the first base. What this sample's time point label stands for: newly diagnosed GD, antithyroid drugs for less than 3 months. For both TCR sequencing and RNA sequencing, RNA was extracted from PBMCs in TRIzol. Graves' disease was diagnosed according to American Thyroid Association guidelines. Patients were recruited from an endocrinology department in Xi'an, China. Each patient gave about 9.1 milliliters of peripheral blood, collected in an EDTA anticoagulant tube. Ficoll Paque Plus density gradient separation was used to isolate PBMCs, and no further T cell sorting was performed. RNA quality was checked with an Agilent 2100 Bioanalyzer and agarose gel, and concentration with a NanoDrop 2000.

The table lists this clonotype with many counts. The antigen it recognizes is unknown. Nothing much larger sits one base from this clone, and base qualities are not available. This sample also appeared in a second study, on T cells in Graves' hyperthyroidism and ophthalmopathy. That second report states: Stable Graves' hyperthyroidism was defined as the absence of progression to ophthalmopathy over 18 months of follow-up. Hyperthyroidism patients were newly diagnosed, with disease duration under 2 months, and aged 18 to 65 years. Any patient with an uncontrolled infection, another autoimmune disease, pregnancy or lactation was excluded. Diagnoses were based on clinical symptoms, serum thyroxine and TRAb, thyroid ultrasound and orbital computed tomography. For the first round of RT-PCR on the TCR CDR3, the HTBI primer set was used together with the Qiagen OneStep RT-PCR kit. Most expanded thyroid clonotypes (frequency above 0.001) were also detected in blood, suggesting blood repertoires may reflect thyroid immune responses. A model built on a 13 V-J signature distinguished ophthalmopathy from stable hyperthyroidism, reaching around 88% sensitivity and around 82% specificity in cross-validation and 80%/75% in testing. During validation, the model predicted progression to ophthalmopathy a median of approximately 6.5 months ahead of onset, with around 65% sensitivity and roughly 72% specificity. To identify distinguishing TCR V-J signatures, a discovery cohort of 90 to 100 patients was used, comprising 43 with Graves' ophthalmopathy and around 57 with stable Graves' hyperthyroidism. Prospective prediction of ophthalmopathy was tested in an independent validation cohort consisting of roughly 19 hyperthyroidism patients and 17 patients who later progressed to ophthalmopathy. For training and testing, the 100 or so patients in the discovery cohort were randomly divided in a 7:3 ratio. The study also compared thyroid tissue and blood T-cell repertoires from roughly 6 Graves' hyperthyroidism patients. Once sampling was done, hyperthyroidism patients were given methimazole at a starting dose of 30 mg daily, whereas ophthalmopathy patients were given high-dose intravenous methylprednisolone. The libraries were constructed in a second round of multiplex PCR and then size-selected and purified. Paired-end sequencing of the libraries was performed with 100 bp reads on an Illumina HiSeq2000. SOAPnuke was used to process the raw data, removing reads that contained adapters or uncalled bases, had a mean Phred below 15, or lacked an exact match to the constant primer or identifier. COPE v1.2.5 was used to merge the high-quality paired reads, and each unique nucleotide sequence was defined as a clonotype. MiTCR v1.1 was used to align the clonotypes against IMGT TRBV, TRBD and TRBJ reference segments. Analysis was restricted to V-J combinations with a frequency above 0.0001, which covered 99.2% of repertoires. The TCS score was defined as the ratio of F50 (clonal expansion) to E x V (chaos), calculated using BLOSUM62-based TCRdist between CDR3 peptides within each V-J. Welch's t-statistics and random forest reduced 500 to 550 V-J features to 13, which were used in a naive Bayes classifier (R e1071). No statistical method was used to set the sample size in advance, and investigators knew the group allocation. The paper reports TCR Vbeta CDR3 sequencing of 135 peripheral blood samples: around 45 ophthalmopathy, fewer than 85 hyperthyroidism and around 17 progressor patients.

This TCR came from a woman between 25 and 40 years old with Graves disease. Donor details come from another sample of the same person, matched by shared clones. Sequenced here: peripheral blood mononuclear cells (PBMCs), sampled at new diagnosis, from a patient treated with antithyroid drugs. The chain couples TRBV7-2 to TRBJ2-7; TRBD2 lines up with 7 middle nucleotides. The CDR3 protein is CASSLGWGGYEQYF. The sequenced DNA: TGTGCCAGCAGCTTAGGCTGGGGGGGCTACGAGCAGTACTTC.